The TCR beta chain under discussion was sequenced for a study of T cell repertoires in cytomegalovirus infection. For this clonotype: Its antigen is not known.

TCRdb recomputed calls from the reads with MiXCR, one row per CDR3 protein. The data show under 450,000 distinct CDR3 sequences, with about 32% seen just once and 13% held by the top ten. The CDR3 has 16 residues. The V end lost 5 bases, the J end lost 0 bases, and 16 bases lay between the germline ends. In germline, CDR1 is MDHEN, CDR2 SYDVKM. The sequence came from a human donor in good health (CMV status not recorded). Some clones in this sample may be carry-over from other donors' samples. The chain carries TRBV28 and TRBJ1-1, with D hard to call. The sample in question was cultured PBMCs, obtained from culture after CMV antigen stimulation. CDR3 amino acids: CASSPPQGLLNTEAFF. The CDR3 bases are TGTGCCAGCAGTCCGCCCCAAGGCCTACTGAACACTGAAGCTTTCTTT.